Listed here are 26 T cell receptor beta chains from one sample, sequenced in a study of cytomegalovirus exposure and HLA in healthy donors. 13 Jbeta primers and 60 Vbeta primers were used for the PCR. Clones were sequenced by immunoSEQ multiplex PCR, and TCRdb holds only the in-frame ones, with some missing. Reported are approximately 110,000 clones; the ten largest clones contain around 4%. Sequences were obtained from PBMCs. The receptors were gathered from a young man in good health and CMV-seronegative.

Here the CDR3 DNA reads TGTGCCAGCGGGACTCTTTCTCCTTACGAGCAGTACTTC. Its translation is CASGTLSPYEQYF. This chain uses TRBV6-6 with TRBJ2-7; a possible D gene is TRBD2 (6 bases). The CDR3 contains 13 residues. Trimming took 8 bases from V and 4 from J, leaving 15 bases between them. The germline gives CDR1 MNHNY, CDR2 SVGAGI (reference sequence).

The chain links TRBV5-1 to TRBJ2-3, with D tentatively TRBD2 (7 bases). V was pared by 5 bases and J by 0 bases, with 10 bases between. The CDR3 loop spans 14 amino acids. Germline V gene lookup returns CDR1 SGHRS and CDR2 YFSETQ. CDR3 bases: TGCGCCAGCAGAAGGGGGGGTAGCACAGATACGCAGTATTTT. Translating it yields CASRRGGSTDTQYF.

The chain uses TRBV6-1 and TRBJ1-1; D perhaps matches TRBD1 (6 bases). V lost 9 bases, J lost 2 bases, and 16 bases lay in between. The CDR3 is 14 amino acids. CDR1 MNHNS and CDR2 SASEGT come from the germline V gene. CDR3 bases: TGTGCCAGGTCCCCCCGGGACAACAACACTGAAGCTTTCTTT. Amino acids: CARSPRDNNTEAFF.

The chain combines TRBV4-2 with TRBJ1-5; D perhaps matches TRBD1 (6 bases). CDR1 is LGHNA, CDR2 YNFKEQ, per germline. The CDR3 contains 15 residues. V was trimmed by 0 bases and J by 5 bases, leaving 11 bases between them. This CDR3 reads CASSQEGAVDQPQHF. The CDR3 DNA follows: TGTGCCAGCAGCCAAGAGGGGGCAGTGGATCAGCCCCAGCATTTT.

The rearrangement links TRBV29-1 to TRBJ1-2; D ambiguous. Trimming stripped 1 base from V and 4 bases from J, with 4 bases between. Germline V CDR1 and CDR2: SQVTM, ANQGSEA. The CDR3 has 11 amino acids. The CDR3 nucleotides read TGCAGCGTTGAAGCTTCCTATGGCTACACCTTC. Its translation: CSVEASYGYTF.

CDR3 coding DNA: TGTGCCAGCAGCCTAGGGACAGGAGGGTCAACCCTCCACTTT. Its translation: CASSLGTGGSTLHF. The chain combines TRBV9 with TRBJ1-6; TRBD1 matches at 8 bases. The germline gives CDR1 SGDLS, CDR2 YYNGEE. The CDR3 is 14 amino acids. Unmatched junction bases numbered 11, after V lost 4 bases and J lost 14 bases.

A word on this clone: Distinct nucleotide sequences in the sample also encode this CDR3. The chain uses TRBV27 and TRBJ2-1; 11 nucleotides agree with TRBD1. V lost 5 bases, J lost 6 bases, and 3 bases stayed unmatched. Per the germline V gene, CDR1 is MNHEY and CDR2 is SMNVEV (reference sequence). This CDR3 has 14 amino acids. CDR3 nucleotides: TGTGCCAGCAGTCCCGGGACAGGGGGCAATGAGCAGTTCTTC. This sequence encodes CASSPGTGGNEQFF.

The chain carries TRBV18 and TRBJ1-1; TRBD1 is a possible D gene (5 bases). V lost 3 bases and J lost 1, with 9 bases in between. CDR1 is KGHSH, CDR2 LQKENI, per germline. This CDR3 contains 14 residues. Here the CDR3 DNA reads TGTGCCAGCTCACCCAAGACAGAGAACACTGAAGCTTTCTTT. This codes for CASSPKTENTEAFF.

The chain is built from TRBV2 and TRBJ2-2; 7 positions agree with TRBD2. The CDR3 is 15 amino acids. Trimming at V came to 4 bases and at J to 5 bases, leaving 7 bases not matched to a gene. Germline V gene data show CDR1 as SNHLY and CDR2 as FYNNEI. CDR3 coding DNA: TGTGCCAGCAGTGTGGCTAGCGGAGGAACCGGGGAGCTGTTTTTT. Its protein is CASSVASGGTGELFF.

The genes are TRBV5-1 and TRBJ1-1; D remains unclear. The V gene lost 0 bases and the J gene lost 8 bases, with 5 bases spanning the gap. Germline-derived CDR1 and CDR2 are SGHRS and YFSETQ. This CDR3 region has 11 residues. The CDR3 DNA follows: TGCGCCAGCAGCTTGGGTAGCGAAGCTTTCTTT. Translating it yields CASSLGSEAFF.

CDR3 residues: CASTLTGQASDTQYF. The CDR3 DNA reads TGTGCCAGCACCCTTACCGGACAGGCATCAGATACGCAGTATTTT. The rearrangement links TRBV9 to TRBJ2-3, with 7 bases that match TRBD1. CDR3 length: 15 amino acids. Looked up from germline, CDR1 is SGDLS and CDR2 is YYNGEE. V was clipped by 6 bases and J by 4 bases; unmatched bases: 11.

This chain connects TRBV9 to TRBJ2-2; TRBD2 aligns across 8 bases. V dropped 4 bases and J dropped 5; count of bases not matched to a gene: 13. The CDR3 sequence is 17 residues long. CDR1 and CDR2 from the germline V gene are SGDLS and YYNGEE. The CDR3 DNA is TGTGCCAGCAGCTCATCAGCCGGGACTAGAAATACCGGGGAGCTGTTTTTT. Translation gives CASSSSAGTRNTGELFF.

V gene TRBV9 combines with J gene TRBJ2-7, with D tentatively TRBD1 (8 bases). The CDR3 consists of 15 residues. Germline V CDR1 and CDR2: SGDLS, YYNGEE. The V end was cut by 3 bases, the J end by 0 bases, with 13 bases between. In DNA, the CDR3 is TGTGCCAGCAGCGGTACAGGGGGGGACTCCTACGAGCAGTACTTC. It translates to CASSGTGGDSYEQYF.

V and J are TRBV7-8 and TRBJ1-6; possible D gene TRBD1, 6 bases. CDR3 length: 19 residues. V was pared by 5 bases and J by 1 base, with 21 bases between. Germline CDR1 is SGHVS and CDR2 is FQNEAQ. In nucleotides, the CDR3 is TGTGCCAGCAGCCAGGAAGGGGGTCAGGGCGGGTCCTATAATTCACCCCTCCACTTT. Protein: CASSQEGGQGGSYNSPLHF.

The rearrangement links TRBV7-3 to TRBJ2-5; 7 bases line up with TRBD1. The germline CDR1 and CDR2 sequences are SGHTA and FQGTGA. The CDR3 is 13 amino acids. V lost 5 bases to trimming and J lost 5 bases; unmatched junction nucleotides: 5. The CDR3 region is CASSLGGLETQYF. DNA for the CDR3: TGTGCCAGCAGCCTAGGGGGCCTGGAGACCCAGTACTTC.

The genes are TRBV5-4 and TRBJ1-5; no clear D. Germline CDR1 SGHNT, CDR2 YYREEE (reference sequence). The germline V and J ends were trimmed by 0 bases and 10 bases, with 11 bases remaining between them. The CDR3 is 13 amino acids. In nucleotides, the CDR3 is TGTGCCAGCAGCTTGGGGGAGGGCACACCCCAGCATTTT. Translating it yields CASSLGEGTPQHF.

The chain couples TRBV12-5 to TRBJ2-1; perhaps TRBD1 as D (6 bases). The CDR3 extends over 14 amino acids. Trimming removed 5 bases from V and 4 bases from J, with 12 bases in between. Germline V gives CDR1 LGHNT, CDR2 FRNRAP. The CDR3 DNA sequence: TGTGCTAGTGGTCCCTGGACAGAGTACAATGAGCAGTTCTTC. Protein sequence: CASGPWTEYNEQFF.

The V call is TRBV5-1, the J call TRBJ1-1; D is perhaps TRBD1 (5 bases). The CDR3 totals 15 residues. Trimming stripped 0 bases from V and 1 base from J, with 10 bases between. Germline V gene data show CDR1 as SGHRS and CDR2 as YFSETQ. The chain's CDR3 is CASSLGTTSNTEAFF. The CDR3, as DNA: TGCGCCAGCAGCTTGGGGACAACCTCGAACACTGAAGCTTTCTTT. The full variable domain, rest sourced from reference TRBV5-1 and TRBJ1-1, is KAGVTQTPRYLIKTRGQQVTLSCSPISGHRSVSWYQQTPGQGLQFLFEYFSETQRNKGNFPGRFSGRQFSNSRSEMNVSTLELGDSALYLCASSLGTTSNTEAFFGQGTRLTVV.

J is TRBJ2-2 and V is TRBV10-3; 7 positions agree with TRBD1. Unmatched junction bases numbered 6, after V lost 6 bases and J lost 2 bases. The CDR3 has 15 residues. Looked up from germline, CDR1 is ENHRY and CDR2 is SYGVKD. The CDR3 is CAIRGTALNTGELFF. In DNA, the CDR3 is TGTGCCATCAGGGGGACAGCCCTTAACACCGGGGAGCTGTTTTTT.

The rearrangement uses TRBV10-3 and TRBJ2-1; 7 nucleotides agree with TRBD2. The CDR3 sequence is 16 residues long. V dropped 2 bases and J dropped 6; count of bases not matched to a gene: 10. Germline-derived CDR1 and CDR2 are ENHRY and SYGVKD. For the CDR3, the DNA is TGTGCCATCAGTGAGAGGGCTAGCGGACTCTTCAATGAGCAGTTCTTC. Translated: CAISERASGLFNEQFF.

This chain joins TRBV7-9 and TRBJ1-2; 8 nucleotides line up with TRBD1. There are 13 residues in the CDR3. J lost 6 bases, V lost 4 bases, and 4 bases had no gene match. The V gene's germline CDR1 is SEHNR and CDR2 FQNEAQ (reference sequence). The chain's CDR3 is CASSSTGVDGYTF. In nucleotides, the CDR3 is TGTGCCAGCAGCTCGACAGGGGTAGATGGCTACACCTTC. Full variable domain (outside the CDR3, taken from reference TRBV7-9 and TRBJ1-2): DTGVSQNPRHKITKRGQNVTFRCDPISEHNRLYWYRQTLGQGPEFLTYFQNEAQLEKSRLLSDRFSAERPKGSFSTLEIQRTEQGDSAMYLCASSSTGVDGYTFGSGTRLTVV.

The rearrangement joins TRBV7-9 to TRBJ2-7; D unclear. Trimming removed 5 bases from V and 1 base from J, with 6 bases in between. There are 12 residues in the CDR3. Per the germline V gene, CDR1 is SEHNR and CDR2 is FQNEAQ (reference sequence). Here the CDR3 DNA reads TGTGCCAGCAGCCCCCAGTCCTACGAGCAGTACTTC. Protein sequence: CASSPQSYEQYF.

This chain connects TRBV7-6 to TRBJ2-1; 11 nucleotides line up with TRBD1. V gave up 5 bases and J gave up 10 bases; unmatched junction bases: 25. The germline V gene encodes CDR1 SGHVS and CDR2 FNYEAQ. This CDR3 region has 20 residues. CDR3 loop: CASSTRTRDRGIYRVWEQFF. In DNA form, the CDR3 reads TGTGCCAGCAGCACCAGAACCCGGGACAGGGGGATTTATCGAGTGTGGGAGCAGTTCTTC.

Points on this clone: Compared with germline, one end of the junction differs, possibly owing to a read error. Other DNA sequences of this sample code for an identical CDR3. The chain is built from TRBV20-1 and TRBJ2-2, with a tentative D call TRBD2 (5 bases). Germline V gives CDR1 DFQATT, CDR2 SNEGSKA (reference sequence). The CDR3 consists of 11 residues. CDR3 coding DNA: TGCAGTGCTCAATACACCGGGGAGCTGTTTTTC. Its translation is CSAQYTGELFF.

The chain employs TRBV15 and TRBJ2-2; TRBD2 is a possible D gene (5 bases). V gave up 6 bases and J gave up 0 bases, with 11 bases separating them. The CDR3 totals 15 residues. Per germline, CDR1 LNHNV and CDR2 YYDKDF (reference sequence). For the CDR3, the DNA is TGTGCCACCAGAAAGGACTTGTCGAACACCGGGGAGCTGTTTTTT. Its translation is CATRKDLSNTGELFF.

The V call is TRBV7-9, the J call TRBJ2-4; D is ambiguous. This CDR3 comprises 14 residues. V was shortened by 1 base and J by 0 bases, with 4 bases between the two germline ends. Germline loops: CDR1 SEHNR, CDR2 FQNEAQ (reference sequence). CDR3 residues: CASSLGLAKNIQYF. The CDR3 DNA reads TGTGCCAGCAGCTTAGGACTAGCCAAAAACATTCAGTACTTC.